This T cell receptor (beta chain) was sequenced during a study of T cell changes during pregnancy in multiple sclerosis. This table comes from immunoSEQ multiplex PCR, and its TCRdb copy is limited to in-frame clones, with some not included. Of around 37,000 clones listed, 88% were seen once; the top ten hold 5.5% to 7.5%. From germline, CDR1 is KGHSH and CDR2 LQKENI. V trimming: 4 bases; J trimming: 2 bases; junction bases outside the gene matches: 10. This CDR3 is built from 16 residues. The V call is TRBV18, the J call TRBJ2-7; TRBD1 matches at 8 bases. Sequenced material: CD8+ T cells from peripheral blood mononuclear cells, taken in the third trimester of pregnancy. This clonotype was obtained from a female donor with multiple sclerosis, enrolled in a pregnancy study. CDR3 in DNA: TGTGCCAGCTCACTGGGCAGGGGGCGCGCCCCCTACGAGCAGTACTTC. This translates into CASSLGRGRAPYEQYF.